The rows below give T cell receptor beta chains drawn from one sample of a study of cytomegalovirus exposure and HLA in healthy donors. Here immunoSEQ multiplex PCR was the method, and the copy in TCRdb shows in-frame clones only, minus some. The sample carries around 150,000 clones, about three quarters recorded once. The sequenced sample consisted of PBMCs. The receptors derive from a male donor in good health and CMV-seronegative. Each CDR3 is given with its conserved first and last residue. A D gene is named only where the DNA matches it firmly. Not every row has a clone size; where given, it reads once, few, many or a size class.

D: .; V: TRBV19; size: .; J: TRBJ1-2; CDR3: CASSRQSSGYGYTF; DNA: TGTGCCAGTAGTAGACAAAGCTCGGGGTATGGCTACACCTTC
D: TRBD1; V: TRBV2; size: .; J: TRBJ1-1; CDR3: CASSLQGAGEAFF; DNA: TGTGCCAGCAGCCTACAGGGGGCGGGTGAAGCTTTCTTT
D: .; V: TRBV11-2; size: .; J: TRBJ2-1; CDR3: CASSYTINNNEQFF; DNA: TGTGCCAGCAGTTACACAATCAACAACAATGAGCAGTTCTTC
D: .; V: TRBV7-2; size: .; J: TRBJ2-3; CDR3: CASSPVRNPTDTQYF; DNA: TGTGCCAGCAGCCCAGTGAGGAACCCCACGGATACGCAGTATTTT
D: .; V: TRBV19; size: .; J: TRBJ2-6; CDR3: CASSKGETGANVLTF; DNA: TGTGCCAGTAGTAAGGGGGAGACTGGGGCCAACGTCCTGACTTTC
D: .; V: TRBV11-3; size: .; J: TRBJ2-5; CDR3: CASSLGVKEPSQETQYF; DNA: TGTGCCAGCAGCTTAGGAGTAAAGGAGCCTTCACAAGAGACCCAGTACTTC
D: .; V: TRBV7-9; size: .; J: TRBJ1-5; CDR3: CASSPGGWGPQHF; DNA: TGTGCCAGCAGCCCCGGGGGGTGGGGGCCCCAGCATTTT
D: TRBD1; V: TRBV7-9; size: once; J: TRBJ1-4; CDR3: CSSSFRGSNEKLFF; DNA: TGTTCCAGCAGCTTCAGGGGGTCTAATGAAAAACTGTTTTTT
D: TRBD1; V: TRBV9; size: .; J: TRBJ2-2; CDR3: CASSAGTGNTGELFF; DNA: TGTGCCAGCAGCGCCGGGACAGGGAACACCGGGGAGCTGTTTTTT
D: .; V: TRBV13; size: few; J: TRBJ2-3; CDR3: CASSLLARSTDTQYF; DNA: TGTGCCAGCAGCTTACTGGCCAGAAGCACAGATACGCAGTATTTT
D: .; V: TRBV6-5; size: .; J: TRBJ1-4; CDR3: CATRRGTNEKLFF; DNA: TGTGCCACACGACGCGGCACTAATGAAAAACTGTTTTTT
D: TRBD2; V: TRBV6-5; size: .; J: TRBJ2-1; CDR3: CASGAGGQYNEQFF; DNA: TGTGCCAGCGGAGCGGGGGGGCAGTACAATGAGCAGTTCTTC
D: .; V: TRBV30; size: .; J: TRBJ1-1; CDR3: CARGENEAFF; DNA: TGTGCACGGGGGGAAAATGAAGCTTTCTTT
D: TRBD2; V: TRBV7-9; size: .; J: TRBJ2-3; CDR3: CASSPPFRLATSTDTQYF; DNA: TGTGCCAGCAGCCCCCCATTCCGACTAGCGACTAGCACAGATACGCAGTATTTT
D: TRBD1; V: TRBV30; size: .; J: TRBJ1-6; CDR3: CAWSLQGNSPLHF; DNA: TGTGCCTGGAGTTTACAGGGGAATTCACCCCTCCACTTT
D: .; V: TRBV5-1; size: .; J: TRBJ1-5; CDR3: CASSPTGQGNQPQHF; DNA: TGCGCCAGCAGCCCCACGGGACAAGGCAATCAGCCCCAGCATTTT
D: .; V: TRBV29-1; size: .; J: TRBJ1-2; CDR3: CSAERVSNGEYGYTF; DNA: TGCAGCGCCGAGCGGGTTAGTAATGGGGAATATGGCTACACCTTC
D: .; V: TRBV5-6; size: .; J: TRBJ2-5; CDR3: CASSPPDKGRETQYF; DNA: TGTGCCAGCAGCCCCCCGGACAAGGGGCGGGAGACCCAGTACTTC
D: .; V: TRBV4-3; size: .; J: TRBJ1-2; CDR3: CASSPQARGGAGGYTF; DNA: TGCGCCAGCAGCCCCCAAGCCCGCGGGGGGGCGGGAGGCTACACCTTC
D: TRBD1; V: TRBV29-1; size: .; J: TRBJ1-2; CDR3: CSVVQGAHSGYTF; DNA: TGCAGCGTTGTGCAGGGGGCTCATAGTGGCTACACCTTC
D: TRBD1; V: TRBV19; size: .; J: TRBJ1-3; CDR3: CASSDTGGLLSGNTIYF; DNA: TGTGCCAGTAGTGACACAGGGGGCCTACTCTCTGGAAACACCATATATTTT
D: TRBD2; V: TRBV9; size: .; J: TRBJ2-3; CDR3: CASSVAGTSSADTQYF; DNA: TGTGCCAGCAGCGTGGCCGGGACTAGCTCTGCAGATACGCAGTATTTT
D: .; V: TRBV7-2; size: .; J: TRBJ2-7; CDR3: CASSPNSIPYEQYF; DNA: TGTGCCAGCAGCCCCAATAGCATCCCGTACGAGCAGTACTTC
D: .; V: TRBV7-2; size: .; J: TRBJ1-1; CDR3: CASKSRAADTEAFF; DNA: TGTGCCAGCAAGTCCAGGGCGGCGGACACTGAAGCTTTCTTT
D: TRBD1; V: TRBV5-1; size: .; J: TRBJ1-2; CDR3: CASSPGQGRLDGYTF; DNA: TGCGCCAGCAGCCCCGGACAGGGAAGGTTGGATGGCTACACCTTC